This T cell receptor (beta chain) originates from a study of T cells in Graves' hyperthyroidism and ophthalmopathy. At least ten counts were recorded for this clonotype. CDR3 size: 17 residues. J lost 2 bases, V lost 6 bases, and 13 bases had no gene match. CDR1 is ENHRY, CDR2 SYGVKD, per germline. Amplified TCR beta CDR3 regions derived from RNA transcripts. The primer set for the first-round RT-PCR of the TCR CDR3 was HTBI. MiXCR, applied by TCRdb to the multiplex PCR reads, yields one record per CDR3 protein. Of 460,000 or so distinct CDR3 sequences in the sample, 14% were seen once. V is TRBV10-3 and J is TRBJ1-2, with TRBD1 matching 9 bases. The sequenced material came from blood. The source of this sequence is a woman younger than 35 with Graves' hyperthyroidism. DNA of the CDR3: TGTGCCATCAGGGCCGGGACAGGGACAGCCCTCAACTATGGCTACACCTTC. Its translation is CAIRAGTGTALNYGYTF.